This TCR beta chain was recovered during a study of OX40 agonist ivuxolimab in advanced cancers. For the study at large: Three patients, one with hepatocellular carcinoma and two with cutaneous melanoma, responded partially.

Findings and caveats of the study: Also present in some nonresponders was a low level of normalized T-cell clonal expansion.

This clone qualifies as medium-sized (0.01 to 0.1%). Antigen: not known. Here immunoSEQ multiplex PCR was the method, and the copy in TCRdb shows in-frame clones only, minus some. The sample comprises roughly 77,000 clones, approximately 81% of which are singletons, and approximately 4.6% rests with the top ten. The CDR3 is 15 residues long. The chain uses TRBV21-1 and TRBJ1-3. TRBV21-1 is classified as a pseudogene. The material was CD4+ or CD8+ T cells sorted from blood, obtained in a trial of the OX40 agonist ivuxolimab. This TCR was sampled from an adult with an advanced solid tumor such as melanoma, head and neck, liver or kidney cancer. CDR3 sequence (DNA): TGTGCCAGCAGCAAAGGCGGGGCAATTGGAAACACCATATATTTT. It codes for CASSKGGAIGNTIYF.